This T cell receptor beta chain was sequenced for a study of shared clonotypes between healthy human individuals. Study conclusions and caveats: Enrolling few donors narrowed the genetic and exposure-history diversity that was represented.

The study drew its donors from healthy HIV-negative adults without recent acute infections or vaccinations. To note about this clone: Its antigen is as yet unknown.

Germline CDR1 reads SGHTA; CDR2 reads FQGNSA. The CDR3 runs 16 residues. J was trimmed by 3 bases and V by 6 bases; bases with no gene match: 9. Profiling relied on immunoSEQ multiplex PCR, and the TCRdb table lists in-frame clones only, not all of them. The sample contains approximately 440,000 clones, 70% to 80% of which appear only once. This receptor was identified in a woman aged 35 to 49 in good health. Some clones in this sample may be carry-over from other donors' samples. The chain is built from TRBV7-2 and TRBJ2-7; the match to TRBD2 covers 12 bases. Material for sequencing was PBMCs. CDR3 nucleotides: TGTGCCAGCAGTTCAGGACTAGCGGGATCATACTACGAGCAGTACTTC. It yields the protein CASSSGLAGSYYEQYF.